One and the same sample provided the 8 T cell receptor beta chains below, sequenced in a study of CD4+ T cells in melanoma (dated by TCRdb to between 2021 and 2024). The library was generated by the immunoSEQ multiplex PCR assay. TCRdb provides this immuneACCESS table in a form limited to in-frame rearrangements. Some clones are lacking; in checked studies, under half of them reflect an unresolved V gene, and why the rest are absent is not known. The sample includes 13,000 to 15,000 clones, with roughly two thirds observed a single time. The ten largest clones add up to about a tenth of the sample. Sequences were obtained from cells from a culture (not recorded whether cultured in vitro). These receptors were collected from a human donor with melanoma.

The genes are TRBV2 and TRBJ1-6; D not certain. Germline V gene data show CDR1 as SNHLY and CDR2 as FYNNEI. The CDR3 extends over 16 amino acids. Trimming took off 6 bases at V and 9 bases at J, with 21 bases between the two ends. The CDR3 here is CASSVDRAGEGSPLHF. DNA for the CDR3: TGTGCCAGCAGCGTGGACCGAGCCGGAGAGGGTTCACCCCTCCACTTT.

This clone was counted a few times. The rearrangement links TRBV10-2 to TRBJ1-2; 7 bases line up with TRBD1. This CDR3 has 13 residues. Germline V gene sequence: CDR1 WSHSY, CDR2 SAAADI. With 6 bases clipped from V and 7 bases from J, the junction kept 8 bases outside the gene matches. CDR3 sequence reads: CASSLDRQSGYTF. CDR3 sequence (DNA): TGCGCCAGCAGCCTGGACAGGCAGAGTGGCTACACCTTC.

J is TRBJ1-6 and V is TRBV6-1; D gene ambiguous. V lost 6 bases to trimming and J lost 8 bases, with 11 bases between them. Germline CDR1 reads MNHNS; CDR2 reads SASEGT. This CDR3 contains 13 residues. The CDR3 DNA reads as TGTGCCAGCAGGTCCAGAGAGCATTCACCCCTCCACTTT. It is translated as CASRSREHSPLHF.

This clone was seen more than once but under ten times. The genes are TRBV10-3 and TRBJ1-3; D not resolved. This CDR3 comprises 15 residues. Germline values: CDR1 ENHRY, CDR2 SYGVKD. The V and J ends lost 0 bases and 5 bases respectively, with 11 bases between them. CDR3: CAISESAGNRNTIYF. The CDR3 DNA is TGTGCCATCAGTGAGTCGGCGGGGAATAGAAACACCATATATTTT.

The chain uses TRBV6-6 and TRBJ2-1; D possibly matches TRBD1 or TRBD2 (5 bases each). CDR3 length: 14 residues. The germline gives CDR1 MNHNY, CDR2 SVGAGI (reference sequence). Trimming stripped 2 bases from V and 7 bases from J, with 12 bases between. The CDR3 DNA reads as TGTGCCAGCAGTTACGGGGGTTCATGGAATGAGCAGTTCTTC. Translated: CASSYGGSWNEQFF.

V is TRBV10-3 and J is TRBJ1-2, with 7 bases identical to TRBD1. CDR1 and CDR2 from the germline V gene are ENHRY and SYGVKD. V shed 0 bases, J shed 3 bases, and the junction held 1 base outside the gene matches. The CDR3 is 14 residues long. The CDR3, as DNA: TGTGCCATCAGTGAGTCAACAGGGGACTATGGCTACACCTTC. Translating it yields CAISESTGDYGYTF.

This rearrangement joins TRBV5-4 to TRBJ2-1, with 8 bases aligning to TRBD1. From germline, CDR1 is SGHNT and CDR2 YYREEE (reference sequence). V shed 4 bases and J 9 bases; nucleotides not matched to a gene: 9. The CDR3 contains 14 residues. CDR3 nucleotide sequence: TGTGCCAGCAGCCCCTGGCAGGGGGCGGGTGAGCAGTTCTTC. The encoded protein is CASSPWQGAGEQFF. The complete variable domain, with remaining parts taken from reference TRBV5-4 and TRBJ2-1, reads ETGVTQSPTHLIKTRGQQVTLRCSSQSGHNTVSWYQQALGQGPQFIFQYYREEENGRGNFPPRFSGLQFPNYSSELNVNALELDDSALYLCASSPWQGAGEQFFGPGTRLTVL.

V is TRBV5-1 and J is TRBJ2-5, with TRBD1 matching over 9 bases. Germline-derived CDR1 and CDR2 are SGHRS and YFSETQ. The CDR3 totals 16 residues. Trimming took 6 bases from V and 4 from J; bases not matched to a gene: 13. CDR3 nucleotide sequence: TGCGCCAGCACTACCACAGGGGGCGCTTCGGGAGAGACCCAGTACTTC. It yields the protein CASTTTGGASGETQYF.